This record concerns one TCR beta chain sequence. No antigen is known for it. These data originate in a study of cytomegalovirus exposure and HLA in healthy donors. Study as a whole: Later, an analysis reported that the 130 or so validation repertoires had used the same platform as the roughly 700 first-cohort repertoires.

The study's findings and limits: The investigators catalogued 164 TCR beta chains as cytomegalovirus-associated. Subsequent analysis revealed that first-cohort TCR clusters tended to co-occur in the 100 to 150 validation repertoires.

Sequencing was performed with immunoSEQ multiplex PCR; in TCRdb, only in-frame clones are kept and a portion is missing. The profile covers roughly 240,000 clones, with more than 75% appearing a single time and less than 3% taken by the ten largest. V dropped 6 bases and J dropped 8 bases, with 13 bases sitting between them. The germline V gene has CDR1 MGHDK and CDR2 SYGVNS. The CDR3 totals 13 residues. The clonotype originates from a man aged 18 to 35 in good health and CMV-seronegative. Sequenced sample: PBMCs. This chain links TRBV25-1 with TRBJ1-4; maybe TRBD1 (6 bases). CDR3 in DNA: TGTGCCAGCAGCCGGACAGTGGGCGAAAAACTGTTTTTT. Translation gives CASSRTVGEKLFF.